This T cell receptor beta chain was captured by sequencing in a study of control samples from healthy donors and cancer patients (dated by TCRdb to 2020 to 2021). On this clone itself: Its antigen has not been determined.

From its cysteine to its phenylalanine, the CDR3 spans 14 amino acids. Of the read, only the CDR3 DNA is kept; its 42 bases are in frame from base 1. Germline trimming amounts to 2 bases on V and 1 base on J, with 4 as the count of junction bases outside the gene matches. The germline V gene (reference sequence) supplies CDR1 GTSNPN and CDR2 SVGIG. Libraries came from the immunoSEQ multiplex PCR assay. TCRdb obtained this table from immuneACCESS and retained in-frame rearrangements with V and J assigned. These tables miss some clones; where compared with another copy, unresolved V genes account for less than half of the shortfall, and the remainder is unexplained. This sample's records show some 190,000 clones. Roughly 2% of the sample is held by the ten biggest clonotypes.

This receptor was taken from a woman aged 25 to 45 in good health. The sample was blood. The rearrangement joined TRBV30 to TRBJ1-1, with TRBD1 identical over 7 junction bases. The sequenced DNA is TGTGCCTGGAGTAAGGGACAGAGGAACACTGAAGCTTTCTTT. The translation is CAWSKGQRNTEAFF.